This is a list of T cell receptor beta chains from one sample in a study of blood T cell repertoires in COVID-19. Generated by immunoSEQ multiplex PCR, the TCRdb table keeps only in-frame clones and is missing some. The sample lists 150,000 to 200,000 clones, about 80% occurring once. The material sequenced was peripheral blood. The receptors stem from a human donor with acute or convalescent COVID-19. The donor label of this sample is uncertain. Each CDR3 is given with its conserved first and last residue. Fields, in order: V gene, J gene, D gene, clone size, CDR3 protein, CDR3 DNA. D genes are given only for firm matches. Where a row states a size, it is once, few, many or the class of an expanded clone; other rows omit it.

v_call: TRBV19; j_call: TRBJ1-2; d_call: TRBD1; clone_size: .; cdr3_aa: CASSIDQDRVGYGYTF; cdr3_nt: TGTGCCAGTAGTATAGACCAGGACAGGGTGGGCTATGGCTACACCTTC
v_call: TRBV7-9; j_call: TRBJ2-2; d_call: TRBD2; clone_size: .; cdr3_aa: CASSRTSGRHTGELFF; cdr3_nt: TGTGCCAGCAGCCGAACTAGCGGGAGGCACACCGGGGAGCTGTTTTTT
v_call: TRBV7-2; j_call: TRBJ2-3; d_call: .; clone_size: .; cdr3_aa: CASSSPQGSGTDTQYF; cdr3_nt: TGTGCCAGCAGCTCGCCACAGGGCTCTGGCACAGATACGCAGTATTTT
v_call: TRBV6-5; j_call: TRBJ2-7; d_call: TRBD1; clone_size: .; cdr3_aa: CASMTGGYEQYF; cdr3_nt: TGTGCCAGCATGACAGGGGGCTACGAGCAGTACTTC
v_call: TRBV5-1; j_call: TRBJ2-7; d_call: TRBD1; clone_size: once; cdr3_aa: CASSYIKGNLDRDHEQYF; cdr3_nt: TGCGCCAGCAGCTACATAAAAGGGAACCTGGACAGGGACCACGAGCAGTACTTC
v_call: TRBV11-2; j_call: TRBJ1-2; d_call: .; clone_size: few; cdr3_aa: CASSNLAGTYGYTF; cdr3_nt: TGTGCCAGCAGCAATCTGGCAGGCACCTATGGCTACACCTTC
v_call: TRBV11-2; j_call: TRBJ2-6; d_call: .; clone_size: .; cdr3_aa: CASSFTAGSSSGANVLTF; cdr3_nt: TGTGCCAGCAGCTTTACCGCGGGGAGTTCCTCTGGGGCCAACGTCCTGACTTTC
v_call: TRBV19; j_call: TRBJ1-1; d_call: TRBD1; clone_size: .; cdr3_aa: CASSLRQGGAFF; cdr3_nt: TGTGCCAGTAGTCTTCGACAGGGGGGGGCTTTCTTT
v_call: TRBV28; j_call: TRBJ2-1; d_call: TRBD2; clone_size: .; cdr3_aa: CASSATSGMGNEQFF; cdr3_nt: TGTGCCAGCAGTGCGACTAGCGGGATGGGCAATGAGCAGTTCTTC
v_call: TRBV11-1; j_call: TRBJ1-6; d_call: .; clone_size: once; cdr3_aa: CASSLGRGRTFSPLHF; cdr3_nt: TGTGCCAGCAGCTTGGGCAGGGGAAGGACTTTTTCACCCCTCCACTTT
v_call: TRBV6-1; j_call: TRBJ1-1; d_call: TRBD1; clone_size: .; cdr3_aa: CASSFEQGAAEAFF; cdr3_nt: TGTGCCAGCAGTTTCGAACAGGGGGCAGCTGAAGCTTTCTTT
v_call: TRBV25-1; j_call: TRBJ2-7; d_call: .; clone_size: .; cdr3_aa: CASSEYGGQGLHEQYF; cdr3_nt: TGTGCCAGCAGTGAATATGGGGGCCAAGGGCTTCACGAGCAGTACTTC
v_call: TRBV3-1/TRBV3-2; j_call: TRBJ2-7; d_call: .; clone_size: .; cdr3_aa: CASRRSGLYEQYF; cdr3_nt: TGTGCCAGCAGGAGGAGCGGCCTTTACGAGCAGTACTTC
v_call: TRBV6-6; j_call: TRBJ1-5; d_call: .; clone_size: .; cdr3_aa: CASSPKLGVSNQPQHF; cdr3_nt: TGTGCCAGCAGTCCCAAGCTTGGAGTGAGCAATCAGCCCCAGCATTTT
v_call: TRBV10-3; j_call: TRBJ2-1; d_call: .; clone_size: few; cdr3_aa: CAITRESLVNEQFF; cdr3_nt: TGTGCCATCACCCGAGAGTCCCTCGTAAATGAGCAGTTCTTC
v_call: TRBV2; j_call: TRBJ2-1; d_call: .; clone_size: .; cdr3_aa: CASSEGRGSYNEQFF; cdr3_nt: TGTGCCAGCAGTGAAGGCCGGGGATCCTACAATGAGCAGTTCTTC
v_call: TRBV7-3; j_call: TRBJ2-7; d_call: .; clone_size: .; cdr3_aa: CASSYPRLGTHEQYF; cdr3_nt: TGTGCCAGCAGTTACCCCCGACTAGGGACCCACGAGCAGTACTTC
v_call: TRBV29-1; j_call: TRBJ2-3; d_call: TRBD2; clone_size: .; cdr3_aa: CSVDSGTTDTQYF; cdr3_nt: TGCAGCGTTGATAGCGGGACCACAGATACGCAGTATTTT
v_call: TRBV7-9; j_call: TRBJ1-1; d_call: TRBD1; clone_size: .; cdr3_aa: CASSTYPEQQGKYTEAFF; cdr3_nt: TGTGCCAGCAGTACTTACCCAGAACAACAGGGGAAATACACTGAAGCTTTCTTT
v_call: TRBV28; j_call: TRBJ1-2; d_call: TRBD1; clone_size: .; cdr3_aa: CASSLSAPGQGRRDGYTF; cdr3_nt: TGTGCCAGCAGTTTATCCGCACCCGGACAGGGACGTCGGGATGGCTACACCTTC
v_call: TRBV7-2; j_call: TRBJ1-5; d_call: .; clone_size: .; cdr3_aa: CASSSGGQPQHF; cdr3_nt: TGTGCCAGCAGCTCGGGGGGTCAGCCCCAGCATTTT
v_call: TRBV7-9; j_call: TRBJ1-2; d_call: .; clone_size: .; cdr3_aa: CASSSSRGGTNYGYTF; cdr3_nt: TGTGCCAGCAGCTCCAGCCGCGGGGGAACTAACTATGGCTACACCTTC
v_call: TRBV7-8; j_call: TRBJ1-1; d_call: .; clone_size: .; cdr3_aa: CASTRVENTEAFF; cdr3_nt: TGTGCCAGCACCAGGGTAGAGAACACTGAAGCTTTCTTT
v_call: TRBV6-5; j_call: TRBJ1-2; d_call: .; clone_size: .; cdr3_aa: CASSYTPGLVYYGYTF; cdr3_nt: TGTGCCAGCAGTTACACACCGGGACTCGTTTACTATGGCTACACCTTC
v_call: TRBV19; j_call: TRBJ2-3; d_call: TRBD1; clone_size: .; cdr3_aa: CASTSRDSSTDTQYF; cdr3_nt: TGTGCCAGTACCTCACGGGACAGTAGCACAGATACGCAGTATTTT
v_call: TRBV19; j_call: TRBJ2-2; d_call: .; clone_size: .; cdr3_aa: CASTPPARSGGELFF; cdr3_nt: TGTGCCAGTACTCCCCCCGCCCGGTCCGGCGGGGAGCTGTTTTTT